Shown below are 18 T cell receptor beta chains from a single sample sequenced in a study of blood T cells in healthy people across ages. Sample-barcoded 5' priming and a J-beta primer mix drove a second PCR of about 6 to 12 cycles. MiXCR, run by TCRdb on the 5' RACE reads, gives a single entry per CDR3 protein. The sample shows around 1.5 million distinct CDR3 sequences, approximately 40% of them seen only once. Material for sequencing was blood. The receptors come from a woman between 18 and 29 years old in good health.

The CDR3 nucleotides are TGTGCCTGGACAGGGCTAGGGGGTTCACCCCTCCACTTT. Protein product: CAWTGLGGSPLHF. The V call is TRBV30, the J call TRBJ1-6; D may be TRBD1 (6 bases). Germline V CDR1 and CDR2: GTSNPN, SVGIG (reference sequence). This CDR3 has 13 residues. Trimming left V 4 bases short and J 9 bases short, with 13 bases between.

The chain carries TRBV15 and TRBJ2-1, with 13 bases aligning to TRBD2. The V and J ends lost 0 bases and 13 bases, in that order; junction bases with no gene match: 9. Germline V lookup: CDR1 LNHNV, CDR2 YYDKDF (reference sequence). The length of the CDR3 is 16 residues. CDR3 sequence: CATSRDPGLAGVGQFF. The CDR3 DNA sequence: TGTGCCACCAGCAGAGATCCCGGACTAGCGGGAGTGGGACAGTTCTTC.

The chain recombines TRBV6-1 with TRBJ2-5, with TRBD2 identical over 8 bases. V lost 1 base and J lost 1; bases outside the gene matches: 2. Germline loops: CDR1 MNHNS, CDR2 SASEGT. The CDR3 contains 15 residues. The CDR3: CASSEELAVQETQYF. The DNA of the CDR3 is TGTGCCAGCAGTGAAGAACTAGCGGTCCAAGAGACCCAGTACTTC.

The rearrangement joins TRBV5-1 to TRBJ1-5; D is unresolved. Trimming left V 4 bases short and J 0 bases short, with 11 bases between. This CDR3 has 15 residues. Germline V gives CDR1 SGHRS, CDR2 YFSETQ. CDR3 nucleotides: TGCGCCAGCAGCGGGGTCACCTATAGCAATCAGCCCCAGCATTTT. This gives the protein CASSGVTYSNQPQHF.

V gene TRBV2 combines with J gene TRBJ2-5; 8 nucleotides agree with TRBD2. J lost 4 bases, V lost 4 bases, and 8 bases had no gene match. The CDR3 totals 15 residues. Germline-derived CDR1 and CDR2 are SNHLY and FYNNEI. The CDR3 loop reads CASSGFSGAGETQYF. The CDR3 DNA sequence: TGTGCCAGCAGTGGTTTTAGCGGGGCGGGAGAGACCCAGTACTTC.

This clonotype occurred a few times. This chain connects TRBV21-1 to TRBJ2-1; TRBD1, the table's D call, was not compared with the DNA. TRBV21-1 is listed as a pseudogene. This CDR3 contains 15 residues. This chain's CDR3 is CASSRVGQQDNEQFF. The CDR3 DNA follows: TGTGCCAGCAGCAGGGTAGGACAACAAGACAATGAGCAGTTCTTC.

The chain couples TRBV20-1 to TRBJ2-5; 10 bases align to TRBD2. This CDR3 comprises 15 residues. With 0 bases clipped from V and 5 bases from J, the junction kept 6 bases outside the gene matches. Germline V gene sequence: CDR1 DFQATT, CDR2 SNEGSKA (reference sequence). CDR3 protein: CSARDPAGGPETQYF. The CDR3, as DNA: TGCAGTGCTAGAGATCCAGCGGGAGGGCCCGAGACCCAGTACTTC.

This chain connects TRBV29-1 to TRBJ1-1; no reliable D call. The germline CDR1 and CDR2 sequences are SQVTM and ANQGSEA. CDR3 length equals 13 residues. Trimming pared 4 bases from V and 1 base from J, leaving 10 bases between. The CDR3 reads CSVVKQPNTEAFF. The CDR3 DNA follows: TGCAGCGTTGTAAAACAACCGAACACTGAAGCTTTCTTT.

Only a few counts were recorded for this clonotype. The J gene is TRBJ1-6, the V gene TRBV10-3; the match to TRBD1 covers 9 bases. V was pared by 6 bases and J by 5 bases, with 8 bases of the junction left unmatched. CDR1 and CDR2 (germline): ENHRY, SYGVKD. The CDR3 contains 16 residues. The CDR3, as DNA: TGTGCCATCAGGACAGGGGGTAACCTCGATAATTCACCCCTCCACTTT. Its protein is CAIRTGGNLDNSPLHF.

This clonotype was observed once. The chain carries TRBV11-1 and TRBJ2-3, with 7 bases aligning to TRBD2. Trimming at V came to 8 bases and at J to 0 bases, leaving 5 bases not matched to a gene. Germline assignment: CDR1 SGHAT and CDR2 FQDESV (reference sequence). The CDR3 contains 14 residues. CDR3 sequence reads: CASLSGVSTDTQYF. Written as DNA, the CDR3 is TGTGCCAGCTTAAGCGGGGTCAGCACAGATACGCAGTATTTT.

The chain recombines TRBV30 with TRBJ1-2; possibly TRBD1 for D (5 bases). This CDR3 comprises 14 residues. Trimming stripped 3 bases from V and 1 base from J, with 12 bases between. Per germline, CDR1 GTSNPN and CDR2 SVGIG (reference sequence). CDR3 DNA sequence: TGTGCCTGGAGAAAGACAGCAAATAACTATGGCTACACCTTC. This codes for CAWRKTANNYGYTF.

The CDR3 loop reads CASSQAVATSDEQFF. Here the CDR3 DNA reads TGTGCCAGCAGCCAAGCCGTGGCTACGTCTGATGAGCAGTTCTTC. The chain carries TRBV4-2 and TRBJ2-1; D unresolved. Trimming shortened V by 1 base and J by 8 bases, and 15 bases separated the two germline ends. The CDR3 is 15 residues long. CDR1 is LGHNA, CDR2 YNFKEQ, per germline.

Points on this clonotype: An end of the junction differs from the germline gene, which may be a read error. The chain has TRBV7-2 and TRBJ2-1, with 7 bases matching TRBD2. The CDR3 is 14 residues long. Germline V lookup: CDR1 SGHTA, CDR2 FQGNSA. The CDR3 protein is CANSPMGGYNEQFF. DNA for the CDR3: TGTGCCAACAGCCCCATGGGGGGGTACAATGAGCAGTTCTTC.

About this clonotype: At one end the junction does not follow the germline gene, possibly because of a read error. The rearrangement joins TRBV29-1 to TRBJ2-7, with 8 bases lining up with TRBD1. The CDR3 runs to 14 residues. Germline V CDR1 and CDR2: SQVTM, ANQGSEA. The CDR3 nucleotides read TGCAGCGCTGAAGTTCGGGGACAGGCCTACGAGCAGTACTTC. Translating gives CSAEVRGQAYEQYF.

The chain links TRBV12-3 or TRBV12-4 to TRBJ1-2; D gene uncertain. Trimming took off 1 base at V and 8 bases at J, with 20 bases between the two ends. The CDR3 has 16 residues. The chain's CDR3 is CASSLGGGPRLSGYTF. CDR3 coding DNA: TGTGCCAGCAGTTTAGGCGGCGGCCCTCGCCTGAGCGGCTACACCTTC.

This clonotype appeared a few times. The chain employs TRBV5-1 and TRBJ2-3; D might be TRBD1 or TRBD2, each matching 5 bases. The ends were cut back, 4 bases at V and 2 bases at J, with 11 bases in the middle. The CDR3 is made up of 14 amino acids. Germline CDR1 reads SGHRS; CDR2 reads YFSETQ. The CDR3 DNA reads as TGCGCCAGCAGCGGGGGTTTTTTCACAGATACGCAGTATTTT. Its protein is CASSGGFFTDTQYF.

This clonotype is a singleton in its sample. The junction departs from the called germline gene at one end, perhaps through a read error. The chain links TRBV2 to TRBJ2-1; D is perhaps TRBD2 (7 bases). The DNA end is a closer match to TRBJ2-7, so the J assignment may be wrong. This CDR3 has 15 residues. CDR1 is SNHLY and CDR2 is FYNNEI in the germline V gene. In DNA, the CDR3 is TGTGCCAGCAGGGAAGTCCGGGGGGCCGTAAATGAGCAGTACTTC. Residues: CASREVRGAVNEQYF.

In its sample, this clonotype was seen a few times. The chain links TRBV30 to TRBJ1-2; D is uncertain. The V gene lost 1 base and the J gene lost 8 bases, with 11 bases spanning the gap. This CDR3 comprises 12 residues. From germline, CDR1 is GTSNPN and CDR2 SVGIG (reference sequence). CDR3 in amino acids: CAWSGALGGYTF. As DNA, the CDR3 is TGTGCCTGGAGTGGGGCTCTCGGGGGCTACACCTTC.